This entry concerns a single T cell receptor beta chain. This specimen belongs to a study of blood T cell repertoires in COVID-19. The CDR3 runs 14 residues. Germline V gives CDR1 MNHEY, CDR2 SVGEGT. Trimming took off 4 bases at V and 0 bases at J, with 7 bases between the two ends. Sequencing was performed with immunoSEQ multiplex PCR; in TCRdb, only in-frame clones are kept and a portion is missing. In the table there are some 670,000 clones, approximately 90% of which are singletons. Sequencing was performed on peripheral blood. This chain uses TRBV6-2 or TRBV6-3 with TRBJ1-3; D gene ambiguous. The clonotype originates from a woman between 18 and 30 years old with acute or convalescent COVID-19. The CDR3 DNA sequence: TGTGCCAGCAGTTTGTCAGACTCTGGAAACACCATATATTTT. The encoded protein is CASSLSDSGNTIYF.